Below are 28 T cell receptor beta chains sequenced from a single sample in a study of T cell responses to AZD1222 COVID-19 vaccine. This table comes from immunoSEQ multiplex PCR, and its TCRdb copy is limited to in-frame clones, with some not included. The data show more than 95,000 clones, with less than 95% seen just once and less than 4.5% held by the top ten. The sample in question was peripheral blood, obtained on day 0 of MenACWY control vaccination. The receptors were sampled from an adult in good health.

This sequence joins TRBV6-5 and TRBJ1-1; D remains unclear. From germline, CDR1 is MNHEY and CDR2 SVGAGI. The V end lost 2 bases, the J end lost 5 bases, and 15 bases lay between the germline ends. The CDR3 loop spans 15 amino acids. CDR3 coding DNA: TGTGCCAGCAGTTACAGCCCGGGTCGAAGGACTGAAGCTTTCTTT. It is translated as CASSYSPGRRTEAFF.

The genes are TRBV28 and TRBJ2-7; D ambiguous. Germline CDR1 is MDHEN and CDR2 is SYDVKM. The CDR3 extends over 11 amino acids. Trimming shortened V by 5 bases and J by 5 bases, and 7 bases separated the two germline ends. This chain's CDR3 is CASSHGNEQYV. The CDR3 DNA sequence: TGTGCCAGCAGTCATGGAAACGAGCAGTACGTC.

CDR3 nucleotides: TGCGCCAGCAGTCGAACCGGGACTAGCCCTAATGAGCAGTTCTTC. Its protein is CASSRTGTSPNEQFF. The V gene is TRBV4-1, the J gene TRBJ2-1, with 9 bases aligning to TRBD2. The CDR3 sequence is 15 residues long. The V and J ends lost 6 bases and 7 bases, in that order; junction bases with no gene match: 10. Germline CDR1 and CDR2: MGHRA and YSYEKL.

The rearrangement links TRBV5-1 to TRBJ1-6; possible D gene TRBD1, 5 bases. V was clipped by 3 bases and J by 8 bases, with 15 bases between them. CDR3 size: 15 residues. The V gene's germline CDR1 is SGHRS and CDR2 YFSETQ. Here the CDR3 DNA reads TGCGCCAGCAGCTCCGCGGCAGGGATGGATTCACCCCTCCACTTT. Its translation: CASSSAAGMDSPLHF.

J is TRBJ1-1 and V is TRBV6-2 or TRBV6-3; no clear D gene. From germline, CDR1 is MNHEY and CDR2 SVGEGT. Trimming removed 4 bases from V and 1 base from J, with 7 bases in between. The CDR3 spans 13 residues. CDR3 amino acids: CASSLEGNTEAFF. Written as DNA, the CDR3 is TGTGCCAGCAGTTTGGAGGGGAACACTGAAGCTTTCTTT.

V usage is TRBV7-2 and J usage is TRBJ2-1; 7 bases align to TRBD1. Germline CDR1 is SGHTA and CDR2 is FQGNSA. This CDR3 is 15 amino acids long. Unmatched junction bases numbered 9, after V lost 1 base and J lost 9 bases. CDR3 residues: CASSLGQGIGGEQFF. The CDR3 DNA is TGTGCCAGCAGCTTAGGACAGGGAATTGGAGGTGAGCAGTTCTTC.

The count of this clone is one. The chain uses TRBV6-5 and TRBJ1-1, with D perhaps matching TRBD1 (6 bases). The germline V gene encodes CDR1 MNHEY and CDR2 SVGAGI. The V end lost 0 bases, the J end lost 4 bases, and 15 bases lay between the germline ends. This CDR3 has 16 residues. The DNA of the CDR3 is TGTGCCAGCAGTTACTCGTTCGGGGGCAAAGGCACTGAAGCTTTCTTT. It encodes CASSYSFGGKGTEAFF.

V gene TRBV7-2 combines with J gene TRBJ1-6; 7 bases match TRBD1. CDR1 is SGHTA and CDR2 is FQGNSA in the germline V gene. The CDR3 extends over 15 amino acids. V lost 6 bases and J lost 10; bases outside the gene matches: 12. The CDR3, as DNA: TGTGCCAGCAGTTTTGAGGGGGCATCAAGGTCACCCCTCCACTTT. This codes for CASSFEGASRSPLHF. The full variable domain, its missing parts supplied by reference TRBV7-2 and TRBJ1-6, is GAGVSQSPSNKVTEKGKDVELRCDPISGHTALYWYRQSLGQGLEFLIYFQGNSAPDKSGLPSDRFSAERTGGSVSTLTIQRTQQEDSAVYLCASSFEGASRSPLHFGNGTRLTVT.

This sequence joins TRBV24-1 and TRBJ1-5; 10 bases agree with TRBD1. The germline gives CDR1 KGHDR, CDR2 SFDVKD. Unmatched junction bases numbered 4, after V lost 9 bases and J lost 9 bases. This CDR3 region has 12 residues. CDR3 region: CATGTGDRPQHF. CDR3 DNA sequence: TGTGCCACCGGGACAGGGGATCGGCCCCAGCATTTT.

The gene calls are TRBV19 and TRBJ1-5; D possibly corresponds to TRBD1 (6 bases). This CDR3 region has 16 residues. Germline CDR1 LNHDA, CDR2 SQIVND (reference sequence). Trimming removed 3 bases at V and 3 bases at J, with 15 bases between. The CDR3 nucleotides read TGTGCCAGTAGTATCTTCGCGGGGGCCTTCAATCAGCCCCAGCATTTT. It yields the protein CASSIFAGAFNQPQHF.

This chain connects TRBV7-8 to TRBJ2-6; unclear D gene. Looked up from germline, CDR1 is SGHVS and CDR2 is FQNEAQ. V was shortened by 1 base and J by 0 bases, with 4 bases between the two germline ends. CDR3 length equals 15 residues. The CDR3 coding sequence is TGTGCCAGCAGCTTAGGGGGCTCTGGGGCCAACGTCCTGACTTTC. It encodes CASSLGGSGANVLTF.

The table lists this clone with a few counts. The chain has TRBV24-1 and TRBJ2-2; maybe TRBD1 (6 bases). V was trimmed by 9 bases and J by 3 bases, leaving 13 bases between them. CDR1 is KGHDR, CDR2 SFDVKD, per germline. This CDR3 contains 14 residues. CDR3 protein: CATDQGSDTGELFF. Here the CDR3 DNA reads TGTGCCACCGACCAGGGGAGTGACACCGGGGAGCTGTTTTTT.

The chain has TRBV6-2 or TRBV6-3 and TRBJ2-5, with D possibly TRBD2 on 6 matching bases. There are 16 residues in the CDR3. The V gene's germline CDR1 is MNHEY and CDR2 SVGEGT. V lost 3 bases, J lost 2 bases, and 16 bases lay in between. CDR3 sequence: CASSYGHSAGQETQYF. DNA of the CDR3: TGTGCCAGCAGTTATGGTCATTCGGCGGGACAAGAGACCCAGTACTTC.

V is TRBV6-6 and J is TRBJ1-1; 8 nucleotides agree with TRBD1. There are 12 residues in the CDR3. Germline V lookup: CDR1 MNHNY, CDR2 SVGAGI (reference sequence). The V and J ends lost 5 bases and 6 bases, in that order; junction bases with no gene match: 2. CDR3 coding DNA: TGTGCCAGCAGTAACAGGGGGTCTGAAGCTTTCTTT. Protein product: CASSNRGSEAFF.

V and J are TRBV6-6 and TRBJ1-1; D is ambiguous. V lost 1 base and J lost 1, with 7 bases in between. The CDR3 is made up of 14 amino acids. The germline V gene encodes CDR1 MNHNY and CDR2 SVGAGI (reference sequence). DNA of the CDR3: TGTGCCAGCAGTTACTTGGACGGGAACACTGAAGCTTTCTTT. Translation: CASSYLDGNTEAFF.

This clone was picked up one time. The chain joins TRBV4-3 to TRBJ1-6; D gene ambiguous. In germline, CDR1 is LGHNA, CDR2 YSLEER. CDR3 length: 16 amino acids. Between the trimmed V and J ends, which lost 1 base and 9 bases, there was a span of 16 bases. This CDR3 reads CASSQVVPPPGSPLHF. CDR3 sequence (DNA): TGCGCCAGCAGCCAAGTGGTCCCGCCACCTGGTTCACCCCTCCACTTT.

This rearrangement joins TRBV10-3 to TRBJ1-4; D remains unclear. Trimming cost V 3 bases and J 10 bases, with 15 bases left between them. Germline V gene data show CDR1 as ENHRY and CDR2 as SYGVKD. There are 14 residues in the CDR3. CDR3 nucleotides: TGTGCCATCAGTGAATCACAAAACACGGCAAAACTGTTTTTT. This sequence encodes CAISESQNTAKLFF.

The chain links TRBV4-1 to TRBJ2-3; possibly TRBD2 for D (5 bases). Trimming removed 2 bases from V and 1 base from J, with 13 bases in between. CDR3 length equals 16 residues. Per the germline V gene, CDR1 is MGHRA and CDR2 is YSYEKL. The CDR3 is CASSQTEAARTDTQYF. The CDR3 region has the DNA TGCGCCAGCAGCCAAACCGAAGCGGCCCGCACAGATACGCAGTATTTT.

The rearrangement links TRBV11-2 to TRBJ1-6; unclear D gene. Germline V CDR1 and CDR2: SGHAT, FQNNGV. This CDR3 region has 13 residues. V was shortened by 5 bases and J by 10 bases, with 12 bases between the two germline ends. In DNA form, the CDR3 reads TGTGCCAGCAGCCCCCTTCTGGCCTCACCCCTCCACTTT. Translating it yields CASSPLLASPLHF.

The chain employs TRBV9 and TRBJ1-4; no definite D call. The CDR3 spans 14 residues. V dropped 4 bases and J dropped 8 bases, with 15 bases sitting between them. Germline loops: CDR1 SGDLS, CDR2 YYNGEE. The CDR3 bases are TGTGCCAGCAGCACCGCTGGGCCCGTGGAAAAACTGTTTTTT. Residues: CASSTAGPVEKLFF.

The chain has TRBV6-5 and TRBJ2-5; 9 bases agree with TRBD1. CDR1 is MNHEY and CDR2 is SVGAGI in the germline V gene. The CDR3 consists of 14 residues. Trimming took 8 bases from V and 4 from J; bases not matched to a gene: 8. CDR3 protein: CASGSGTGRETQYF. In DNA form, the CDR3 reads TGTGCCAGCGGATCCGGGACAGGGCGAGAGACCCAGTACTTC.

CDR3 sequence reads: CATAATGKGREAFF. CDR3 nucleotide sequence: TGTGCCACTGCTGCGACAGGGAAGGGGAGAGAAGCTTTCTTT. The V call is TRBV19, the J call TRBJ1-1; 7 bases agree with TRBD1. Germline V CDR1 and CDR2: LNHDA, SQIVND (reference sequence). V lost 10 bases to trimming and J lost 8 bases; unmatched junction nucleotides: 16. The length of the CDR3 is 14 residues.

This sequence joins TRBV28 and TRBJ1-2, with D unclear. The germline V and J ends were trimmed by 8 bases and 4 bases, with 11 bases remaining between them. The CDR3 consists of 12 residues. Looked up from germline, CDR1 is MDHEN and CDR2 is SYDVKM. The CDR3 DNA reads as TGTGCCAGCGAAGGCAGGTTCTATGGCTACACCTTC. This codes for CASEGRFYGYTF.

The chain carries TRBV7-9 and TRBJ1-2; 9 bases match TRBD1. With V trimmed by 1 base and J by 3 bases, 6 bases remained unmatched. The CDR3 has 16 amino acids. CDR1 is SEHNR, CDR2 FQNEAQ, per germline (reference sequence). The DNA of the CDR3 is TGTGCCAGCAGCTTAGTCATAGGGGACAGGGACTATGGCTACACCTTC. It codes for CASSLVIGDRDYGYTF.

The CDR3 DNA sequence: TGTGCCAGCAGGCCGGGACAGGGTAACGAGCAGTACTTC. Its translation is CASRPGQGNEQYF. The chain uses TRBV6-5 and TRBJ2-7; TRBD1 matches 9 bases. Per the germline V gene, CDR1 is MNHEY and CDR2 is SVGAGI. This CDR3 is 13 amino acids long. After removal of 6 bases from V and 5 bases from J, the junction contained 5 bases not matched to a gene.

The rearrangement uses TRBV7-9 and TRBJ1-2; unclear D gene. V dropped 3 bases and J dropped 6 bases, with 11 bases sitting between them. CDR1 and CDR2 (germline): SEHNR, FQNEAQ (reference sequence). This CDR3 is 13 amino acids long. The CDR3 region is CASSFAGGNGYTF. The CDR3 coding sequence is TGTGCCAGCAGCTTTGCAGGTGGGAATGGCTACACCTTC.

The V call is TRBV6-2 or TRBV6-3, the J call TRBJ2-2; D unresolved. CDR1 and CDR2 (germline): MNHEY, SVGEGT. V was shortened by 2 bases and J by 3 bases, with 4 bases between the two germline ends. The CDR3 consists of 13 residues. The chain's CDR3 is CASSYRDTGELFF. The CDR3 nucleotides are TGTGCCAGCAGTTACAGAGACACCGGGGAGCTGTTTTTT.

The V and J genes are TRBV11-2 and TRBJ1-6, with D unresolved. This CDR3 is built from 14 residues. Germline CDR1 reads SGHAT; CDR2 reads FQNNGV. V dropped 5 bases and J dropped 7 bases, with 12 bases sitting between them. The CDR3: CASSPQVMNSPLHF. DNA for the CDR3: TGTGCCAGCAGCCCCCAAGTTATGAATTCACCCCTCCACTTT.